This TCR beta chain was recovered during a study of blood T cell repertoires in COVID-19. Using immunoSEQ multiplex PCR, the repertoire was profiled, and TCRdb retains in-frame clones only, with some absent. The sample lists about 40,000 clones; 70% to 90% were seen once. The sequenced material came from peripheral blood. The receptor was isolated from a human donor in a cohort sampled during active COVID-19.

CDR3 bases: TGTGCCAGAAGGCTACGTGTTACAGGGGACTTCTACAATGAGCAGTTCTTC. Its translation: CARRLRVTGDFYNEQFF. This chain joins TRBV5-3 and TRBJ2-1, with D perhaps matching TRBD1 (7 bases). TRBV5-3 is an ORF; its function is uncertain. Trimming shortened V by 5 bases and J by 3 bases, and 21 bases separated the two germline ends. The CDR3 contains 17 residues.